This T cell receptor (beta chain) was sequenced in a study of T cell changes during pregnancy in multiple sclerosis (dated by TCRdb to about 2019). With respect to the entire study: Changes in the T cell repertoire over the course of pregnancy were examined in this study in women with multiple sclerosis.

The germline V gene (reference sequence) supplies CDR1 LNHDA and CDR2 SQIVND. V is cut back by 5 bases and J by 7 bases, with 7 bases in the junction unmatched. There are 16 amino acids in the CDR3, from cysteine to phenylalanine inclusive. The DNA shown is the 48-base CDR3, in frame from base 1. Library preparation employed the immunoSEQ multiplex PCR assay. TCRdb holds this immuneACCESS table with in-frame rearrangements only. Some clones are missing; in checked studies, unresolved V genes explain under half, and the rest has no known cause. Across this sample there are fewer than 55,000 clones, with around 90% seen only once. 5% to 6.5% of the sample goes to the ten largest clones. A word on this clone: Its antigen remains undetermined. The sample holds no much larger clone one base away, and base qualities are not on file.

The source of this sequence is a female donor in good health, enrolled as a control in a pregnancy study. Sample: peripheral blood, taken after pregnancy. Recombination connected TRBV19 to TRBJ2-1, and TRBD2 aligns with 14 junction nucleotides. The nucleotide sequence reads TGTGCCAGTAGTCCCCTCGGACTAGCGGGAGGAAATGAGCAGTTCTTC. Its amino acids are CASSPLGLAGGNEQFF. With the rest looked up from the reference TRBV19 and TRBJ2-1 genes rather than sequenced, the full variable domain is DGGITQSPKYLFRKEGQNVTLSCEQNLNHDAMYWYRQDPGQGLRLIYYSQIVNDFQKGDIAEGYSVSREKKESFPLTVTSAQKNPTAFYLCASSPLGLAGGNEQFFGPGTRLTVL.